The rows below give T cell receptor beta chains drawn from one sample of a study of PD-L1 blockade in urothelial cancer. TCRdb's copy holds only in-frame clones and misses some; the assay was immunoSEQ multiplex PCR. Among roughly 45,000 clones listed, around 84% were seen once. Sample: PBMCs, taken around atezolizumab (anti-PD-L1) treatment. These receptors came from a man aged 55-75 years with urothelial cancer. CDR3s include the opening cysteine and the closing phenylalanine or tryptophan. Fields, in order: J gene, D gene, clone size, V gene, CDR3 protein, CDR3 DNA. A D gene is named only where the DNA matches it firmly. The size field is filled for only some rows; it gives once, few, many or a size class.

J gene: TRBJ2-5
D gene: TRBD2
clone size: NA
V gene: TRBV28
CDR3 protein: CASTGAGVGGETQYF
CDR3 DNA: TGTGCCAGCACTGGCGCGGGAGTGGGGGGGGAGACCCAGTACTTC

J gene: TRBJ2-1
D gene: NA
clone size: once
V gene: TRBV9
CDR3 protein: CASSVAGSNYNEQFF
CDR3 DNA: TGTGCCAGCAGCGTAGCGGGTTCCAACTACAATGAGCAGTTCTTC

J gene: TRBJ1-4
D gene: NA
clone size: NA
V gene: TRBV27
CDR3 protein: CASGFAGVGEKLFF
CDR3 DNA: TGTGCCAGCGGATTTGCCGGGGTTGGTGAAAAACTGTTTTTT

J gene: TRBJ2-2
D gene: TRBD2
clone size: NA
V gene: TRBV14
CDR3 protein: CASSGRLAANTGELFF
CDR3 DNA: TGTGCCAGCAGCGGCCGACTAGCGGCGAACACCGGGGAGCTGTTTTTT

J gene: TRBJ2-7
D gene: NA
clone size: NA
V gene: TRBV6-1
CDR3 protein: CASSELQTGTRFYEQYF
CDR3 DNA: TGTGCCAGCAGTGAACTTCAAACAGGGACACGGTTCTACGAGCAGTACTTC

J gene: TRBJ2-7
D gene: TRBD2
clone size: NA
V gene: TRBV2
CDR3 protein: CASRTGTSGGHRSYEQYF
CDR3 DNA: TGTGCCAGCAGGACCGGGACTAGCGGGGGGCATCGGTCCTACGAGCAGTACTTC

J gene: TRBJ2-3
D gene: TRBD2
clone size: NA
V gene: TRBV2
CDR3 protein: CASSLAGGSSTDTQYF
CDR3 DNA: TGTGCCAGCAGTCTAGCGGGAGGGAGTAGCACAGATACGCAGTATTTT

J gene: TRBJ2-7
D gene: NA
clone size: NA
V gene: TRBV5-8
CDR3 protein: CASSSTGWVEQYF
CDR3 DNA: TGTGCCAGCAGCTCCACGGGGTGGGTCGAGCAGTACTTC

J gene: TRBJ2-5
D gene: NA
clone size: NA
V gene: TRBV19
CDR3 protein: CASSISYRETQYF
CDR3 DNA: TGTGCCAGTAGTATATCTTACAGGGAGACCCAGTACTTC

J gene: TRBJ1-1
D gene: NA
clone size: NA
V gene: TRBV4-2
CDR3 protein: CASSQETGSAEAFF
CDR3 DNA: TGTGCCAGCAGCCAAGAGACAGGATCCGCTGAAGCTTTCTTT

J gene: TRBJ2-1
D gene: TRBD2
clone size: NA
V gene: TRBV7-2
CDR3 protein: CASSLSGAPGNEQFF
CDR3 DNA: TGTGCCAGCAGCTTAAGCGGGGCCCCTGGCAATGAGCAGTTCTTC

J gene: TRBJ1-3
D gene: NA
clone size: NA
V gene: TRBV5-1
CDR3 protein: CASRQSFSGNTIYF
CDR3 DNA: TGCGCCAGCAGACAGAGCTTCTCTGGAAACACCATATATTTT

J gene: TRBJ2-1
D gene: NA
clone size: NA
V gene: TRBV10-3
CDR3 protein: CAIGTDIDEQFF
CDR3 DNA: TGTGCCATCGGTACTGACATAGATGAGCAGTTCTTC

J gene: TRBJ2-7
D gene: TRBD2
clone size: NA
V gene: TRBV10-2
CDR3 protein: CASSGLAGESSYEQYF
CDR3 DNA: TGCGCCAGCAGTGGATTAGCGGGGGAGAGCTCCTACGAGCAGTACTTC

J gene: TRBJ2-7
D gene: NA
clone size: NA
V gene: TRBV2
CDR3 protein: CAAAPAGGYEQYF
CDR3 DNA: TGTGCCGCCGCCCCCGCGGGTGGGTACGAGCAGTACTTC

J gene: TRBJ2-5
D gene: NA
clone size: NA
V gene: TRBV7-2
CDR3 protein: CASSYRLDQETQYF
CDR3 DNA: TGTGCCAGCAGCTACAGACTAGATCAAGAGACCCAGTACTTC

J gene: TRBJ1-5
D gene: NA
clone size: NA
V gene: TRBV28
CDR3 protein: CASSRVGLNQPQHF
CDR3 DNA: TGTGCCAGCAGTCGAGTGGGACTTAATCAGCCCCAGCATTTT

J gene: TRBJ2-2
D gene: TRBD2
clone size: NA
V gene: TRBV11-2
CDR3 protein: CASSLEGLAGAGELFF
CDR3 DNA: TGTGCCAGCAGCTTAGAGGGACTAGCGGGAGCCGGGGAGCTGTTTTTT

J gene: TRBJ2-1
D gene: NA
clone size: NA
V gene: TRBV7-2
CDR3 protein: CASSSRDLLTNEQFF
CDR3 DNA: TGTGCCAGCAGCAGTCGGGACTTGTTAACCAATGAGCAGTTCTTC

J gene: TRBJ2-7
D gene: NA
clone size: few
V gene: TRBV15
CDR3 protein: CATSRDLSEQYF
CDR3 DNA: TGTGCCACCAGCAGAGATCTTAGCGAGCAGTACTTC

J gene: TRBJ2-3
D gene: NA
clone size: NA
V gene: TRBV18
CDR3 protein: CASSVEAVADTQYF
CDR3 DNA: TGTGCCAGCTCAGTGGAAGCGGTCGCAGATACGCAGTATTTT

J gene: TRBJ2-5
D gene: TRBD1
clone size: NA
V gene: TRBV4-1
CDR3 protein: CASSPTGTEETQYF
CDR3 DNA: TGCGCCAGCAGCCCTACCGGGACAGAAGAGACCCAGTACTTC

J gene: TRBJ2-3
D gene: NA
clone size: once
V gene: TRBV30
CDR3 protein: CAWSVAGSTDTQYF
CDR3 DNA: TGTGCCTGGAGTGTAGCCGGGAGCACAGATACGCAGTATTTT

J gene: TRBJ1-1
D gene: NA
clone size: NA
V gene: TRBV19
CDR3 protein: CASSIDSSSRWTEAFF
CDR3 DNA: TGTGCCAGTAGTATAGATAGTAGTTCGCGGTGGACTGAAGCTTTCTTT

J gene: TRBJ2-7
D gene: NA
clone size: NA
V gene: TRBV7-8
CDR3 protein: CASSPSGGYEQYF
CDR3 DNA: TGTGCCAGCAGCCCCTCCGGGGGTTACGAGCAGTACTTC

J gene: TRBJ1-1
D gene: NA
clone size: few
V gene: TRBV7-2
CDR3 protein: CASSLSSAGVNTEAFF
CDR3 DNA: TGTGCCAGCAGCTTATCTTCAGCAGGGGTGAACACTGAAGCTTTCTTT

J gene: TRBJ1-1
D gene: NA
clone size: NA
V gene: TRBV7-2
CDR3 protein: CASSPQFLNTEAFF
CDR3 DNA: TGTGCCAGCAGCCCGCAGTTTTTGAACACTGAAGCTTTCTTT

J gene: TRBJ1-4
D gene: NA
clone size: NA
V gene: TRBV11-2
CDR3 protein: CASSREANEKLFF
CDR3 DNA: TGTGCCAGCAGCCGCGAGGCAAATGAAAAACTGTTTTTT

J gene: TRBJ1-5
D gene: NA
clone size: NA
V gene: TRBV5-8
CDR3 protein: CASSLRNQPQHF
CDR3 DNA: TGTGCCAGCAGCTTGCGGAATCAGCCCCAGCATTTT

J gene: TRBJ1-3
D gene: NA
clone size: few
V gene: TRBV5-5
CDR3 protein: CASSSGRASGNTIYF
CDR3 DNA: TGTGCCAGCAGCAGCGGACGGGCCTCTGGAAACACCATATATTTT

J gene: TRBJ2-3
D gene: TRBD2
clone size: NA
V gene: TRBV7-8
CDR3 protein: CASSLARGLAGGRADTQYF
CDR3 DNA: TGTGCCAGCAGCTTAGCGCGAGGACTAGCGGGAGGGCGGGCAGATACGCAGTATTTT

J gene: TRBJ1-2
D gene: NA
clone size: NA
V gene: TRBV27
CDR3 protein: CASSRRRENYGYTF
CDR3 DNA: TGTGCCAGCAGTAGAAGACGGGAGAACTATGGCTACACCTTC

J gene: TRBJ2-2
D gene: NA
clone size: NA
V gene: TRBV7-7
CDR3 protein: CASSPSPNTGELFF
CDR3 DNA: TGTGCTAGCAGCCCGAGCCCGAACACCGGGGAGCTGTTTTTT

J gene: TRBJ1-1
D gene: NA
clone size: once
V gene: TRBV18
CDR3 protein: CASSPDLHTEAFF
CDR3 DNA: TGTGCCAGCTCACCAGACTTACACACTGAAGCTTTCTTT

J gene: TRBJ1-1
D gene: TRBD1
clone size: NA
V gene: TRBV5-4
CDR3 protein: CATRRQGETEAFF
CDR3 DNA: TGTGCCACCAGACGACAGGGTGAGACTGAAGCTTTCTTT

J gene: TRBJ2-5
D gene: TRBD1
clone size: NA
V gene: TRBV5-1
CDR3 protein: CASSSSQGVGSETQYF
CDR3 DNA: TGCGCCAGCAGCTCCTCACAGGGGGTCGGGTCAGAGACCCAGTACTTC

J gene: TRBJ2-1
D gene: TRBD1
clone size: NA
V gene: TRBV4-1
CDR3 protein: CASSQIRAGGRINEQFF
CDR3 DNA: TGCGCCAGCAGCCAAATCAGGGCAGGGGGCCGTATAAATGAGCAGTTCTTC

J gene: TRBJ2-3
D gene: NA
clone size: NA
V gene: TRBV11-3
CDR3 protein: CASSSGGWEDTQYF
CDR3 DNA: TGTGCCAGCAGCTCGGGGGGCTGGGAAGATACGCAGTATTTT

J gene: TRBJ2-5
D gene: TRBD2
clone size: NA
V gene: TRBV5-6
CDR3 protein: CASSPGIAGGVETQYF
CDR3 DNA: TGTGCCAGCAGCCCGGGAATAGCGGGAGGGGTAGAGACCCAGTACTTC

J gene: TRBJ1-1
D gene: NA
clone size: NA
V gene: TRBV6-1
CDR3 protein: CASSVTVGTEAFF
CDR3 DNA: TGTGCCAGCAGTGTTACAGTCGGCACTGAAGCTTTCTTT

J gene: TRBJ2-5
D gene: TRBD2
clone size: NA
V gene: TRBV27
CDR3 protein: CASSLGPGRAHETQYF
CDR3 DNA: TGTGCCAGCAGTTTAGGGCCCGGGAGGGCCCATGAGACCCAGTACTTC

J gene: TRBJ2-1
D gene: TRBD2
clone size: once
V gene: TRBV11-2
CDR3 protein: CASRGTSGSLYNEQFF
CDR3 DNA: TGTGCCAGCAGGGGGACTAGCGGGAGTCTATACAATGAGCAGTTCTTC

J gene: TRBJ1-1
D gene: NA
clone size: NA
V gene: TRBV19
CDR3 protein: CASSYVGGGTEAFF
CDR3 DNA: TGTGCCAGTAGTTACGTTGGGGGAGGTACTGAAGCTTTCTTT

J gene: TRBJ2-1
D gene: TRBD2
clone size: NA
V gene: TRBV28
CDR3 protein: CASRVTSATQFF
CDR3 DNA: TGTGCCAGCAGAGTGACTAGCGCCACCCAGTTCTTC

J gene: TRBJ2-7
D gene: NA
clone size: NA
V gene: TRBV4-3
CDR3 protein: CASSQDRGHYEQYF
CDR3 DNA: TGCGCCAGCAGCCAAGATCGAGGACACTACGAGCAGTACTTC

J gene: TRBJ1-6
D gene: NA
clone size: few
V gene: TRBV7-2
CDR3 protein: CASSLKAGALSSYNSPLHF
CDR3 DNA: TGTGCCAGCAGCTTAAAAGCAGGGGCCCTGAGCTCCTATAATTCACCCCTCCACTTT

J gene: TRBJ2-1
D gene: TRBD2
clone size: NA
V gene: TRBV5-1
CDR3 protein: CASSLRYLAGETYNEQFF
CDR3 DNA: TGCGCCAGCAGCCTCCGATACCTAGCGGGAGAGACCTACAATGAGCAGTTCTTC

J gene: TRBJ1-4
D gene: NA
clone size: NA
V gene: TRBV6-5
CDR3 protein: CASSYSVPQGGEKLFF
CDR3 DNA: TGTGCCAGCAGTTACTCGGTTCCACAGGGAGGGGAAAAACTGTTTTTT

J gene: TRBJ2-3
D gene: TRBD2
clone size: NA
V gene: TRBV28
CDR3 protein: CASSLSLRLATDTQYF
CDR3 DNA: TGTGCCAGCAGTTTAAGTCTGCGACTAGCAACAGATACGCAGTATTTT

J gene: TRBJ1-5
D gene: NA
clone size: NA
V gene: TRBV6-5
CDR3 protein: CASGQGNQPQHF
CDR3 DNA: TGTGCCAGCGGACAAGGGAATCAGCCCCAGCATTTT

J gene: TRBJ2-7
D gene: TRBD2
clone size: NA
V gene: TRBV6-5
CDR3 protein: CASSYSQIAGSYEQYF
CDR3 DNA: TGTGCCAGCAGTTACTCGCAGATAGCGGGGTCATACGAGCAGTACTTC

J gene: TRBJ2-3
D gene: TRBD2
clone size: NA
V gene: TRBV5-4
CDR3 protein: CASSLVSGGADTQYF
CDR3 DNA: TGTGCCAGCAGCTTGGTTAGCGGGGGGGCAGATACGCAGTATTTT

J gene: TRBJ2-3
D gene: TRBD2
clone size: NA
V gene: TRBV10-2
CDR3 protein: CASSFSGGSTDTQYF
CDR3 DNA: TGCGCCAGCAGTTTTAGCGGGGGAAGCACAGATACGCAGTATTTT

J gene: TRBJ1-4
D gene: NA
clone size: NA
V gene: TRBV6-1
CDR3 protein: CASSGLDRELFF
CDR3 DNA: TGTGCCAGCAGTGGGTTAGACAGAGAGCTGTTTTTT

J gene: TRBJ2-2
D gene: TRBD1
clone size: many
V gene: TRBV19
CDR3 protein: CASSIDPPGQASTGNTGELFF
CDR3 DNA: TGTGCCAGTAGTATAGACCCTCCGGGACAGGCGTCGACAGGGAACACCGGGGAGCTGTTTTTT